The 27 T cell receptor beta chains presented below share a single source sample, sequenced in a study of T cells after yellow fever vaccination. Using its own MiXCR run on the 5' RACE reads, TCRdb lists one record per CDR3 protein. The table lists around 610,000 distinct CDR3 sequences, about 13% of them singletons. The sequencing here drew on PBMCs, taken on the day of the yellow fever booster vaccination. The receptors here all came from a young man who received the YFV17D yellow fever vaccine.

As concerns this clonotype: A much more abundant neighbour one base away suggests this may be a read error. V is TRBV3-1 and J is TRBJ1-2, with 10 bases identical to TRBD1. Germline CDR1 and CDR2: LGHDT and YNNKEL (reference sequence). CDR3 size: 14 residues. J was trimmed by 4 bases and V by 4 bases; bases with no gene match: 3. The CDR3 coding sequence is TGTGCCAGCAGCCCCCGGACAGGGGGCTATGGCTACACCTTC. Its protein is CASSPRTGGYGYTF.

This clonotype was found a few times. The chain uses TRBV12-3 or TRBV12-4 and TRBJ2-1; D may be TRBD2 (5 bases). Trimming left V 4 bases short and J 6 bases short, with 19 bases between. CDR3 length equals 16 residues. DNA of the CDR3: TGTGCCAGCAGTTCTCAACGGGGTACGGGGTTCAATGAGCAGTTCTTC. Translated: CASSSQRGTGFNEQFF.

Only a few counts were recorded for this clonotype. The CDR3 reads CASSLTTTGELFF. DNA of the CDR3: TGCGCCAGCAGCTTGACTACCACCGGGGAGCTGTTTTTT. The V call is TRBV5-1, the J call TRBJ2-2; D is unclear. The germline CDR1 and CDR2 sequences are SGHRS and YFSETQ. Trimming cost V 1 base and J 4 bases, with 5 bases left between them. The CDR3 is 13 amino acids. Based on the CDR3 plus reference TRBV5-1 and TRBJ2-2, the full variable domain is KAGVTQTPRYLIKTRGQQVTLSCSPISGHRSVSWYQQTPGQGLQFLFEYFSETQRNKGNFPGRFSGRQFSNSRSEMNVSTLELGDSALYLCASSLTTTGELFFGEGSRLTVL.

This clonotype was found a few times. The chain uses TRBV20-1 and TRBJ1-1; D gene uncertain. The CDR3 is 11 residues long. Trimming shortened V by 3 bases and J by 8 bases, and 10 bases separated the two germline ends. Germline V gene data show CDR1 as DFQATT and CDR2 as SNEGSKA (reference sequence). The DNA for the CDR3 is TGCAGTGCTAGCCCGTCCGGGGAAGCTTTCTTT. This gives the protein CSASPSGEAFF.

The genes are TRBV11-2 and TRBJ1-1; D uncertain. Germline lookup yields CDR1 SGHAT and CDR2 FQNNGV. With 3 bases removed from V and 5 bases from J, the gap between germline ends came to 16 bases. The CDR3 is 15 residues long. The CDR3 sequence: CASSFLSEGKTEAFF. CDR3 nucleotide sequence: TGTGCCAGCAGCTTTTTAAGCGAAGGGAAGACTGAAGCTTTCTTT.

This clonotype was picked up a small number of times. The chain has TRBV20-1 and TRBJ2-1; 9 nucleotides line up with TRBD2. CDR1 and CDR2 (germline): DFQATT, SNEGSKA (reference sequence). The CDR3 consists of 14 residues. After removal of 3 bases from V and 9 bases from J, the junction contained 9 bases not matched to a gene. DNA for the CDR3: TGCAGTGCTAGCGGTAGCGGGAGCCCCAGTGAGCAGTTCTTC. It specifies CSASGSGSPSEQFF.

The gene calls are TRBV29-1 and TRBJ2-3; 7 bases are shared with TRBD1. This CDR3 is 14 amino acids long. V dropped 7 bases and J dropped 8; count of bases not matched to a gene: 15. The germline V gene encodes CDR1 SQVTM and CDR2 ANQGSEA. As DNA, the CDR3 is TGCAGCGCCTCCACAGGGGATTGGGGTGCTACGCAGTATTTT. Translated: CSASTGDWGATQYF.

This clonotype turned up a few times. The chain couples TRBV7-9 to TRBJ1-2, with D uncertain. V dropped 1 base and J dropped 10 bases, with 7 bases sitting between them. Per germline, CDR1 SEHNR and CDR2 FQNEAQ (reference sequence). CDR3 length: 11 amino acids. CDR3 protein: CASSLGSFYTF. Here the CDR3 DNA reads TGTGCCAGCAGCTTAGGGTCATTCTACACCTTC. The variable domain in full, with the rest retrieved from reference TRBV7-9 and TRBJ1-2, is DTGVSQNPRHKITKRGQNVTFRCDPISEHNRLYWYRQTLGQGPEFLTYFQNEAQLEKSRLLSDRFSAERPKGSFSTLEIQRTEQGDSAMYLCASSLGSFYTFGSGTRLTVV.

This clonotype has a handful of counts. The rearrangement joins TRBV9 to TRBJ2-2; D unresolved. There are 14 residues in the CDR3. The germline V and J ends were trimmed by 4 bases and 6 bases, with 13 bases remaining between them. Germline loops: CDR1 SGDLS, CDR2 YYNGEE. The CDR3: CASSLDSFPGELFF. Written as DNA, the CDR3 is TGTGCCAGCAGCCTCGACTCGTTCCCCGGGGAGCTGTTTTTT. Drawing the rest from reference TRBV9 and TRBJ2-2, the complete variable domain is DSGVTQTPKHLITATGQRVTLRCSPRSGDLSVYWYQQSLDQGLQFLIQYYNGEERAKGNILERFSAQQFPDLHSELNLSSLELGDSALYFCASSLDSFPGELFFGEGSRLTVL.

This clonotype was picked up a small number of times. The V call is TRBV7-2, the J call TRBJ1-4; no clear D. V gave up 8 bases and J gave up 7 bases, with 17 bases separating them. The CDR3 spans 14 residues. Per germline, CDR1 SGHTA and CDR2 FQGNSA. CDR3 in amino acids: CASGTLPRSEKLFF. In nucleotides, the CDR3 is TGTGCCAGCGGCACCCTACCACGAAGTGAAAAACTGTTTTTT.

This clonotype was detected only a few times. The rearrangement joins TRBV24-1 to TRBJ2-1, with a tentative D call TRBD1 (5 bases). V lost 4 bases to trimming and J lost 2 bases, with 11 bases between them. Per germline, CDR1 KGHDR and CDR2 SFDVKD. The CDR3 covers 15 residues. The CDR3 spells CATSDRVPTYNEQFF. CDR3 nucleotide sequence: TGTGCCACCAGTGACAGGGTTCCCACCTACAATGAGCAGTTCTTC.

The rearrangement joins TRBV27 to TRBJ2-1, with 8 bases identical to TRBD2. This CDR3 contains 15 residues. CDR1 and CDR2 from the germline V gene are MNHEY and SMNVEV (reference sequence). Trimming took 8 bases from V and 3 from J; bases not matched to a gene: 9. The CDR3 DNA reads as TGTGCCAGCCAGCTAGCGGCGGGAGGCTACAATGAGCAGTTCTTC. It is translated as CASQLAAGGYNEQFF.

The CDR3 bases are TGTGCCAGCAGTCCCCTCGGCTTCCCCTACGAGCAGTACTTC. Translating it yields CASSPLGFPYEQYF. V is TRBV12-3 or TRBV12-4 and J is TRBJ2-7, with D unclear. Trimming cost V 5 bases and J 2 bases, with 13 bases left between them. There are 14 residues in the CDR3.

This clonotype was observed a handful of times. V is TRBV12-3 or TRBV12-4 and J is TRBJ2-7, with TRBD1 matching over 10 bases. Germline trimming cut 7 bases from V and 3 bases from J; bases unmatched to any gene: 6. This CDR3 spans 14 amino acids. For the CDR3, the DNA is TGTGCCAGCACCCTGGGACAGGGGAACTACGAGCAGTACTTC. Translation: CASTLGQGNYEQYF.

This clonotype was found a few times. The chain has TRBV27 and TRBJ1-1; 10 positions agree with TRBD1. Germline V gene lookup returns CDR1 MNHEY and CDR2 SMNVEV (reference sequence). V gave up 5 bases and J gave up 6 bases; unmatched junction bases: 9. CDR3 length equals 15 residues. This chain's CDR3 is CASSPWDRGTAEAFF. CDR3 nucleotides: TGTGCCAGCAGTCCCTGGGACAGGGGAACCGCTGAAGCTTTCTTT.

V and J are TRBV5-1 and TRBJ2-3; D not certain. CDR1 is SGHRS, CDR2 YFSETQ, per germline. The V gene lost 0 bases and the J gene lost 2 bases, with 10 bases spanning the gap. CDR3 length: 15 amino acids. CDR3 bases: TGCGCCAGCAGCTTGGGCGACGTCCTCACAGATACGCAGTATTTT. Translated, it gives CASSLGDVLTDTQYF.

CDR3 bases: TGTGCCAGTAGTAGTTACGGGACAGGTACCTACGAGCAGTACTTC. It encodes CASSSYGTGTYEQYF. The rearrangement joins TRBV19 to TRBJ2-7; 8 bases align to TRBD1. CDR1 and CDR2 (germline): LNHDA, SQIVND (reference sequence). After removal of 4 bases from V and 2 bases from J, the junction contained 7 bases not matched to a gene. The length of the CDR3 is 15 residues.

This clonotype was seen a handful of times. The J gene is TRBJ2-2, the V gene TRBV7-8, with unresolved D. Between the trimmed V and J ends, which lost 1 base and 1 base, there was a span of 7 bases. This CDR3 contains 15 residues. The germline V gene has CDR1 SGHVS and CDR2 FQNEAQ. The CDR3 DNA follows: TGTGCCAGCAGCTTAGGTGGGATGAACACCGGGGAGCTGTTTTTT. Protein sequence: CASSLGGMNTGELFF.

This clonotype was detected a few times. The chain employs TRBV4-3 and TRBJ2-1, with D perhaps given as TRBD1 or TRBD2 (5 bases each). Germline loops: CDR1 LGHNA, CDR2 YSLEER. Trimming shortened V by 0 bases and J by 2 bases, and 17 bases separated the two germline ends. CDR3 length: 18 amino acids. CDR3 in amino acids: CASSQDRPGTLTYNEQFF. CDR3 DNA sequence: TGCGCCAGCAGCCAAGATCGCCCCGGGACCTTGACCTACAATGAGCAGTTCTTC.

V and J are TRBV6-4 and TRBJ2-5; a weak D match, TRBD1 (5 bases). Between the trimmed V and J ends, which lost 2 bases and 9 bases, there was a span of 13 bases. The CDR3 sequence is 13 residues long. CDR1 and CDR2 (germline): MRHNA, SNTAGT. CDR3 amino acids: CASSDGASSPQYF. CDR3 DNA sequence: TGTGCCAGCAGTGACGGGGCTAGTTCGCCCCAGTACTTC.

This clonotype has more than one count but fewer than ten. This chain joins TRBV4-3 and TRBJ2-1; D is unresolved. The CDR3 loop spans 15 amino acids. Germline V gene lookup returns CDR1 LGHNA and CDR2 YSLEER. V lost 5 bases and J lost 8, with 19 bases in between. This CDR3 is CASSSSSRGLDEQFF. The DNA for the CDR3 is TGCGCCAGCAGCTCGTCCTCTAGAGGCTTAGATGAGCAGTTCTTC.

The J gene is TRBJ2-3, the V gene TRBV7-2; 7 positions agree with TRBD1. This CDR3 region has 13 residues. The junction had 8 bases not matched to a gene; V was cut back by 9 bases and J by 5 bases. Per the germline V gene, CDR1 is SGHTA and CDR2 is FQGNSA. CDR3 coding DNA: TGTGCCAGATCAACAGGGGTAGAAGATACGCAGTATTTT. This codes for CARSTGVEDTQYF. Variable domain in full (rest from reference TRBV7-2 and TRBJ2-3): GAGVSQSPSNKVTEKGKDVELRCDPISGHTALYWYRQSLGQGLEFLIYFQGNSAPDKSGLPSDRFSAERTGGSVSTLTIQRTQQEDSAVYLCARSTGVEDTQYFGPGTRLTVL.

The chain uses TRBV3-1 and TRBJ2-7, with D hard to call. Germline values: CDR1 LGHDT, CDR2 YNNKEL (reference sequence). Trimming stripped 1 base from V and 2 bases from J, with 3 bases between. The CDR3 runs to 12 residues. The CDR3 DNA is TGTGCCAGCAGCCAAGTGGCCTACGAGCAGTACTTC. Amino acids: CASSQVAYEQYF.

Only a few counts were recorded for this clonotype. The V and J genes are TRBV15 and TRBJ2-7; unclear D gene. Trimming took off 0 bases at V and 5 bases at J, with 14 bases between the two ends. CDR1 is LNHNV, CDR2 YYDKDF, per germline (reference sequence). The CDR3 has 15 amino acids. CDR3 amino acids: CATSRDMWVSHEQYF. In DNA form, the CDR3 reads TGTGCCACCAGCAGAGATATGTGGGTGTCCCACGAGCAGTACTTC.

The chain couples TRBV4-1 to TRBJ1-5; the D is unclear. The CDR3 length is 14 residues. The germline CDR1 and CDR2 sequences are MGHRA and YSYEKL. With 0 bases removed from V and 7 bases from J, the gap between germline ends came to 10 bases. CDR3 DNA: TGCGCCAGCAGCCAAGAAGGAGGGTGGCAGCCCCAGCATTTT. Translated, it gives CASSQEGGWQPQHF.

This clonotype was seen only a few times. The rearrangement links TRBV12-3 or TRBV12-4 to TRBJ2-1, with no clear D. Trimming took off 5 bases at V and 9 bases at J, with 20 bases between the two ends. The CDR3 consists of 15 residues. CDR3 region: CASSNTRAWSAEQFF. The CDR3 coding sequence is TGTGCCAGCAGTAATACAAGGGCTTGGAGTGCTGAGCAGTTCTTC.

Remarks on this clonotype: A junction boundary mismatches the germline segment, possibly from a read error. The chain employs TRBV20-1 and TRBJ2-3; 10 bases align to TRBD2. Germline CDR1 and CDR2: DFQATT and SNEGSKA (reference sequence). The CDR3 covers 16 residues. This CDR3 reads CCARDLPAGGSDTQYF. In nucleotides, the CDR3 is TGCTGTGCTAGAGATCTCCCAGCGGGAGGGTCAGATACGCAGTATTTT.